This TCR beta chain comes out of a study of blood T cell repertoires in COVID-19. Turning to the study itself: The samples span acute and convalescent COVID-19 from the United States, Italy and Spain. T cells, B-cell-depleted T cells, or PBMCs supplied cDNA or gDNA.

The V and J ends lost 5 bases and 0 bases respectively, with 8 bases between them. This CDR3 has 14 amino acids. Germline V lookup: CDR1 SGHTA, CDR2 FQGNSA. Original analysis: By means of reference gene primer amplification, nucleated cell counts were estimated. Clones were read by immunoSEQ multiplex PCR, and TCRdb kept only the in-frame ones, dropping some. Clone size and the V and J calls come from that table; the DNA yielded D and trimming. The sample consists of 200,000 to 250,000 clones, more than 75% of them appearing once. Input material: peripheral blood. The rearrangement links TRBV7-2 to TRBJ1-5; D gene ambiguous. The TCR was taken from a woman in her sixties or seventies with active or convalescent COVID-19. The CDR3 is CASSPQVSNQPQHF. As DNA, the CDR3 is TGTGCCAGCAGCCCCCAGGTTAGCAATCAGCCCCAGCATTTT. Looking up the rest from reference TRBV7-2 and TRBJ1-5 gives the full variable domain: GAGVSQSPSNKVTEKGKDVELRCDPISGHTALYWYRQSLGQGLEFLIYFQGNSAPDKSGLPSDRFSAERTGGSVSTLTIQRTQQEDSAVYLCASSPQVSNQPQHFGDGTRLSIL.